This is a list of T cell receptor beta chains from one sample in a study of T-cell memory formation after mild COVID-19. A single record per CDR3 protein comes from TCRdb applying MiXCR to the 5' RACE reads. Of under 600,000 distinct CDR3 sequences in the sample, about 20% were seen once. Sequences were obtained from PBMCs or a T cell subset sorted from them (not recorded which). The receptor source for this set is an adult woman who had mild COVID-19 (a few samples of this study predate the infection). Cell type and time point are not known. The CDR3 runs from the conserved cysteine through the conserved F or W. A D gene is named only where the DNA matches it firmly. The size of a clone is reported for some rows only, either as once, few or many, or as a class for expanded clones.

d_gene,j_gene,abundance,len,v_gene,CDR3nt,CDR3aa
TRBD2,TRBJ2-5,many,14,TRBV12-3/TRBV12-4,TGTGCCAGCAGCCCCGGACTAGCGCGGGAGACCCAGTACTTC,CASSPGLARETQYF
TRBD1,TRBJ1-4,-,14,TRBV12-3/TRBV12-4,TGTGCCAGCAGCCCGACAGGGGGGGGTGAAAAACTGTTTTTT,CASSPTGGGEKLFF
-,TRBJ2-4,-,13,TRBV7-9,TGTGCCAGCAGCTTAGCAGGAACAACGGGTCAGTACTTC,CASSLAGTTGQYF
-,TRBJ2-5,-,15,TRBV25-1,TGTGCCAGCAGTGGATACGGCCGGGCCCAAGAGACCCAGTACTTC,CASSGYGRAQETQYF
-,TRBJ1-1,-,13,TRBV12-3/TRBV12-4,TGTGCCAGCGGGGGACAAACGAACACTGAAGCTTTCTTT,CASGGQTNTEAFF
-,TRBJ1-4,few,13,TRBV24-1,TGTGCCACCCGCGAGGGGATTAATGAAAAACTGTTTTTT,CATREGINEKLFF
TRBD1,TRBJ2-1,few,16,TRBV24-1,TGTGCCACCAGTGTCCCTGGGACAGGGAGCGGCAATGAGCAGTTCTTC,CATSVPGTGSGNEQFF
TRBD1,TRBJ2-1,-,16,TRBV5-1,TGCGCCAGCAGCTTTATGGGACAGGGCTCCTACAATGAGCAGTTCTTC,CASSFMGQGSYNEQFF
TRBD1,TRBJ2-7,many,19,TRBV5-1,TGCGCCAGCAGCCCTCTGGGGACAGGGAGGACTAGAGATACCTACGAGCAGTACTTC,CASSPLGTGRTRDTYEQYF
-,TRBJ2-6,-,19,TRBV15,TGTGCCACCAGCAGAGATCGCTGGAGGAAGGGCTCTGGGGCCAACGTCCTGACTTTC,CATSRDRWRKGSGANVLTF
-,TRBJ2-1,few,13,TRBV6-2/TRBV6-3,TGTGCCAGCAGTTACTCGATGACCAATGAGCAGTTCTTC,CASSYSMTNEQFF
TRBD2,TRBJ2-1,few,17,TRBV18,TGTGCCAGCTCCCCCCTAGAGCTAGCGGGAGGTCGCAATGAGCAGTTCTTC,CASSPLELAGGRNEQFF
-,TRBJ1-2,-,12,TRBV3-1,TGTGCCAGCAGCCAGCTCCAGTATGGCTACACCTTC,CASSQLQYGYTF
TRBD1,TRBJ2-7,-,14,TRBV15,TGTGCCACCAGCAAGGGACAGGGAACGTACGAGCAGTACTTC,CATSKGQGTYEQYF
-,TRBJ2-2,-,14,TRBV5-1,TGCGCCAGCAGTATAGGGGAGACGACCGGGGAGCTGTTTTTT,CASSIGETTGELFF
TRBD2,TRBJ2-2,-,17,TRBV24-1,TGTGCCACCAGTGATTTGACTAGCGGGAGAGGAACCGGGGAGCTGTTTTTT,CATSDLTSGRGTGELFF
TRBD2,TRBJ2-1,-,14,TRBV12-3/TRBV12-4,TGTGCCAGCAGTTTGCGGGAGGGATACAATGAGCAGTTCTTC,CASSLREGYNEQFF
-,TRBJ2-3,-,15,TRBV25-1,TGTGCCAGCAGTGAATACGGCGGGAACACAGATACGCAGTATTTT,CASSEYGGNTDTQYF
TRBD2,TRBJ2-2,many,15,TRBV20-1,TGCAGTGCTAGAGCTAGCGGGGGAGGGACCGGGGAGCTGTTTTTT,CSARASGGGTGELFF
-,TRBJ2-2,few,16,TRBV10-3,TGTGCCATCAGTGACGGGTCGTTCGCGAACACCGGGGAGCTGTTTTTT,CAISDGSFANTGELFF